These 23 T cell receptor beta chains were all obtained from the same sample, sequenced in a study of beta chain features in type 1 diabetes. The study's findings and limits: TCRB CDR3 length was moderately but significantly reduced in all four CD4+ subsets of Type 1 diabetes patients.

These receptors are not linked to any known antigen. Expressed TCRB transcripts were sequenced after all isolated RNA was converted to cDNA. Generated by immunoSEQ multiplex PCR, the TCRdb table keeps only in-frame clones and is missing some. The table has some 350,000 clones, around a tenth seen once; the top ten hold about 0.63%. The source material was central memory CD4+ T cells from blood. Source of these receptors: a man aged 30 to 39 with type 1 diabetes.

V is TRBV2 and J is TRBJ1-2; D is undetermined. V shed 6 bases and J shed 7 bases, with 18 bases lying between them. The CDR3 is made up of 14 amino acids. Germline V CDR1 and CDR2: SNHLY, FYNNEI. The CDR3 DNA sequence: TGTGCCAGCAGCGCGGGTCCGGGGATGCGTGGCTACACCTTC. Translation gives CASSAGPGMRGYTF. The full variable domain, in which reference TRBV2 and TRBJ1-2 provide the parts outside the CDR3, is EPEVTQTPSHQVTQMGQEVILRCVPISNHLYFYWYRQILGQKVEFLVSFYNNEISEKSEIFDDQFSVERPDGSNFTLKIRSTKLEDSAMYFCASSAGPGMRGYTFGSGTRLTVV.

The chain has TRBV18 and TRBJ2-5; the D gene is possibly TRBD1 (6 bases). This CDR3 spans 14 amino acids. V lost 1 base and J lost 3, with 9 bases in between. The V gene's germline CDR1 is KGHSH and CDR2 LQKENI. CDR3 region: CASSPRGQEETQYF. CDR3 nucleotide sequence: TGTGCCAGCTCACCACGGGGGCAGGAAGAGACCCAGTACTTC.

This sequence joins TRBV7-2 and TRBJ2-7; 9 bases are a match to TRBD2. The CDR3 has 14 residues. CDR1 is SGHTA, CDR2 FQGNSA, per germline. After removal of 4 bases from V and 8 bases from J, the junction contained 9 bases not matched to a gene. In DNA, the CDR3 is TGTGCCAGCAGCTATCTTAGCGGGAGTAGGCAGCAGTACTTC. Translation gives CASSYLSGSRQQYF.

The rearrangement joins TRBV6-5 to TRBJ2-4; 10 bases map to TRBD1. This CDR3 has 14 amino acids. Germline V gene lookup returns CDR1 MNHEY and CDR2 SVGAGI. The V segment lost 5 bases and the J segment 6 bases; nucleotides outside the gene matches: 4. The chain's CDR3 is CASSDDRGRNIQYF. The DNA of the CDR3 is TGTGCCAGCAGTGATGACAGGGGGCGAAACATTCAGTACTTC.

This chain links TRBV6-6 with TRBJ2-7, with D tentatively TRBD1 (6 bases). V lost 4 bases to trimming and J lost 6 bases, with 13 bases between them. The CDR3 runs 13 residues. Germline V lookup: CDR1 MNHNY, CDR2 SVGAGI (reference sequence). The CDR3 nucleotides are TGTGCCAGCAGTTTCACAGGGACGTCCGAGCAGTACTTC. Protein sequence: CASSFTGTSEQYF.

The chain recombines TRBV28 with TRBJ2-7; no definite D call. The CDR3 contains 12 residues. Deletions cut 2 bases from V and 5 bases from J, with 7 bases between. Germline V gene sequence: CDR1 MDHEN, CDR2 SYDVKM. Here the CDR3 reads CASSLRIHEQYF. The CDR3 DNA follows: TGTGCCAGCAGTTTACGAATCCACGAGCAGTACTTC.

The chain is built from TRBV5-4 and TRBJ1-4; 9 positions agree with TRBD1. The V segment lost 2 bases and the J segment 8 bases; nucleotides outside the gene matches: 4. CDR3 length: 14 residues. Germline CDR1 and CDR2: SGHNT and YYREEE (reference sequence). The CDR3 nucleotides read TGTGCCAGCAGCTTAGGGACAGGGAGGGAAAAACTGTTTTTT. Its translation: CASSLGTGREKLFF.

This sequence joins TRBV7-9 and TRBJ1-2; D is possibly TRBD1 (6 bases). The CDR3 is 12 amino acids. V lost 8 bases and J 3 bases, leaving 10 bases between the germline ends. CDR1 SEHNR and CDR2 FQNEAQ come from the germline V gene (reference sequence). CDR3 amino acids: CASSQGDYGYTF. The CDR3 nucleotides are TGTGCCAGCTCACAGGGCGACTATGGCTACACCTTC.

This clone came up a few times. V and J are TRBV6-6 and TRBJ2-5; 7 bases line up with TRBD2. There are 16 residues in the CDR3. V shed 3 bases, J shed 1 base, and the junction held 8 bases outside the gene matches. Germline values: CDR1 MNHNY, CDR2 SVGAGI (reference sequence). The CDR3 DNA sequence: TGTGCCAGCAGTTATCCCCACACGGGAGGCCAAGAGACCCAGTACTTC. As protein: CASSYPHTGGQETQYF.

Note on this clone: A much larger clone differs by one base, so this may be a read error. The CDR3 loop reads CASSPGRIEAFF. The CDR3 DNA follows: TGTGCCAGCAGCCCCGGACGGATTGAAGCTTTCTTT. This chain joins TRBV11-2 and TRBJ1-1; no reliable D call. With 5 bases removed from V and 7 bases from J, the gap between germline ends came to 11 bases. This CDR3 has 12 amino acids. Germline CDR1 SGHAT, CDR2 FQNNGV.

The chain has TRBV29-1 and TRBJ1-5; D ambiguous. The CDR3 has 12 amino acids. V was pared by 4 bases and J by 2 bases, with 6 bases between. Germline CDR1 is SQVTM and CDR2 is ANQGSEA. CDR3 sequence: CSVGARNQPQHF. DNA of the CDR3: TGCAGCGTTGGGGCGCGCAATCAGCCCCAGCATTTT.

CDR3 in amino acids: CASSLTSGSEEQYF. The CDR3 DNA is TGTGCCAGCAGCTTAACTAGCGGGAGTGAAGAGCAGTACTTC. The chain couples TRBV7-8 to TRBJ2-7; 11 positions match TRBD2. J lost 7 bases, V lost 2 bases, and 4 bases had no gene match. This CDR3 has 14 amino acids. Germline lookup yields CDR1 SGHVS and CDR2 FQNEAQ.

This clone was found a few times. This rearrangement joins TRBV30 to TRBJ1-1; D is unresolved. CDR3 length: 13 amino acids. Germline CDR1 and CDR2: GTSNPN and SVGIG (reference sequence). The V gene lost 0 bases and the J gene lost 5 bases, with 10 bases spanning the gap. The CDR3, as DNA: TGTGCCTGGAGTGTACTCTCCGGAACTGAAGCTTTCTTT. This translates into CAWSVLSGTEAFF.

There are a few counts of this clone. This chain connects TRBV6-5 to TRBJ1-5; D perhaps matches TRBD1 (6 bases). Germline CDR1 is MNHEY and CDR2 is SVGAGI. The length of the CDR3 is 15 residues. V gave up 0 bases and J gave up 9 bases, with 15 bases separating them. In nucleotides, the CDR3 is TGTGCCAGCAGTTACTCGAGGGGGGGGGCAGGGCCCCAGCATTTT. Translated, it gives CASSYSRGGAGPQHF.

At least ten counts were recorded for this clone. The CDR3 bases are TGTGCCATCAGCCGAGGCGGCGCGGGAGCCGGGGAGCAGTACTTC. This sequence encodes CAISRGGAGAGEQYF. This rearrangement joins TRBV10-3 to TRBJ2-7, with 7 bases identical to TRBD2. After removal of 6 bases from V and 7 bases from J, the junction contained 15 bases not matched to a gene. This CDR3 is 15 amino acids long. From germline, CDR1 is ENHRY and CDR2 SYGVKD.

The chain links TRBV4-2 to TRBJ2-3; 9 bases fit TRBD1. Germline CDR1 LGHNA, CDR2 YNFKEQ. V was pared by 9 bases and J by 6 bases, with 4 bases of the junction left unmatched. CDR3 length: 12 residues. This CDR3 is CASGDRVDTQYF. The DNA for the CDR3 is TGTGCCAGTGGGGACAGGGTGGATACGCAGTATTTT.

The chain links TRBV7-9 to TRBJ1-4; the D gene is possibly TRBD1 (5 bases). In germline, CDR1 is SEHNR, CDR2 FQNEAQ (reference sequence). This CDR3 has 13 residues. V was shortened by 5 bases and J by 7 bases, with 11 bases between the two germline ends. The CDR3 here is CASSRQSPEKLFF. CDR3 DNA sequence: TGTGCCAGCAGCAGACAGAGCCCTGAAAAACTGTTTTTT.

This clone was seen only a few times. The CDR3 spells CASSLEQGVETQYF. The DNA for the CDR3 is TGTGCCAGCAGCTTGGAACAGGGAGTGGAGACCCAGTACTTC. This chain uses TRBV5-6 with TRBJ2-5, with D perhaps TRBD1 (6 bases). Trimming pared 0 bases from V and 5 bases from J, leaving 11 bases between. The CDR3 is made up of 14 amino acids. CDR1 is SGHDT, CDR2 YYEEEE, per germline. Based on the CDR3 plus reference TRBV5-6 and TRBJ2-5, the full variable domain is DAGVTQSPTHLIKTRGQQVTLRCSPKSGHDTVSWYQQALGQGPQFIFQYYEEEERQRGNFPDRFSGHQFPNYSSELNVNALLLGDSALYLCASSLEQGVETQYFGPGTRLLVL.

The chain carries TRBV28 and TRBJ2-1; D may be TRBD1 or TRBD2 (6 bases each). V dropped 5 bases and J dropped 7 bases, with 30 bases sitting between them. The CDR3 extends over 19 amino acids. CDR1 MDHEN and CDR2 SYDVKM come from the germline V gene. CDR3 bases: TGTGCCAGCAGTCATCCCCGGGACGGACTAAGGGGGAGGCGGAATGAGCAGTTCTTC. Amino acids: CASSHPRDGLRGRRNEQFF.

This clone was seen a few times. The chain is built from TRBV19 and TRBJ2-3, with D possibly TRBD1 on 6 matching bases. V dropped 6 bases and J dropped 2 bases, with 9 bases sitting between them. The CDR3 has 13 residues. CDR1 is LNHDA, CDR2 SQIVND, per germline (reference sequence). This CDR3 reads CASRRTDTDTQYF. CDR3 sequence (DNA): TGTGCCAGTAGGAGGACAGACACAGATACGCAGTATTTT.

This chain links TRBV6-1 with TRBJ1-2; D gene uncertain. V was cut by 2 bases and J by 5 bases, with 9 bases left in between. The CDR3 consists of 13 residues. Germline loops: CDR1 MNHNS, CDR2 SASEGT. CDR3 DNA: TGTGCCAGCAGTGAACCTCCGGGGTATGGCTACACCTTC. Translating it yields CASSEPPGYGYTF.

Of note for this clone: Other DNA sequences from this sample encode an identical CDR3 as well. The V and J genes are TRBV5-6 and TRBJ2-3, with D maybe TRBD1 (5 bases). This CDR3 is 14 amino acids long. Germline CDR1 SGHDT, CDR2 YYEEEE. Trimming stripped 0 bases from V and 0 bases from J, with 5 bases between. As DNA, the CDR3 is TGTGCCAGCAGCTTGGGGACAAGCACAGATACGCAGTATTTT. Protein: CASSLGTSTDTQYF. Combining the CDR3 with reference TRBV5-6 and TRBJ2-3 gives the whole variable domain DAGVTQSPTHLIKTRGQQVTLRCSPKSGHDTVSWYQQALGQGPQFIFQYYEEEERQRGNFPDRFSGHQFPNYSSELNVNALLLGDSALYLCASSLGTSTDTQYFGPGTRLTVL.

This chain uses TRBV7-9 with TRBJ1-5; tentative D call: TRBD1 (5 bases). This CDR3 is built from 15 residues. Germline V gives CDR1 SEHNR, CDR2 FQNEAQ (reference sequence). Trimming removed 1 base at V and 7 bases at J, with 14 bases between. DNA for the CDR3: TGTGCCAGCAGCTTAGGGGACGGGGCGGGACAGCCCCAGCATTTT. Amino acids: CASSLGDGAGQPQHF.